This T cell receptor beta chain originates from a study of tumor-infiltrating lymphocytes in primary liver carcinoma. Study-level information: Surgeons treated the primary liver carcinoma of the patients by surgical resection.

Starting from around 500 ng of total RNA, TCR beta cDNA was produced with a primer in the constant region. What produced the TCR beta libraries was three nested multiplex PCR rounds using slightly modified ARM-PCR. Rounds one and two of PCR, each of about 10 cycles, were primed with TRBV1-TRBV30 forward primers and a C-beta reverse primer. TCRdb re-analysed the multiplex PCR reads in MiXCR, keeping a single row per CDR3 protein. The table includes some 200,000 distinct CDR3 sequences, less than 75% detected once. The CDR3 extends over 14 amino acids. V was pared by 1 base and J by 6 bases, with 6 bases of the junction left unmatched. Per the germline V gene, CDR1 is MNHNS and CDR2 is SASEGT. Both blood RNA, taken from unsorted whole blood, and germline DNA were extracted. This clonotype was counted many times.

Sequenced material: peripheral blood. This receptor was obtained from a woman in her sixties or seventies with primary liver carcinoma and hepatitis B virus infection. The chain couples TRBV6-1 to TRBJ2-7; TRBD2 matches 7 bases. CDR3 coding DNA: TGTGCCAGCAGTGAAGACCCCGGGAGGACCGAGCAGTACTTC. Translating gives CASSEDPGRTEQYF.